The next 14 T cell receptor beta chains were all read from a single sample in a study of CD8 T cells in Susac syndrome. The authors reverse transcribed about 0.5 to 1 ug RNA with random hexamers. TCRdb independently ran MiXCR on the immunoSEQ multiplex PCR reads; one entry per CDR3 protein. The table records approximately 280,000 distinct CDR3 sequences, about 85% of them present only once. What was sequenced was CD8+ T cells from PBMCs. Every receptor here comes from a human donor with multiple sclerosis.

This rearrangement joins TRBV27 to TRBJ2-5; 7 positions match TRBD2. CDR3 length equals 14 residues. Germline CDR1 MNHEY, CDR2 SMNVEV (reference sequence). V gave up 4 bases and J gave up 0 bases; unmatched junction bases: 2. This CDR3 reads CASSSLADQETQYF. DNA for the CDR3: TGTGCCAGCAGTTCTCTAGCGGACCAAGAGACCCAGTACTTC.

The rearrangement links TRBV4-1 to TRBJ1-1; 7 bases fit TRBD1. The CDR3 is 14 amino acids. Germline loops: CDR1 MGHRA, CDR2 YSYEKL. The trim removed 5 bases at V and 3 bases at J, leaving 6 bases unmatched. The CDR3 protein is CASSFTGVDTEAFF. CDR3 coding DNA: TGCGCCAGCAGCTTTACAGGGGTTGACACTGAAGCTTTCTTT.

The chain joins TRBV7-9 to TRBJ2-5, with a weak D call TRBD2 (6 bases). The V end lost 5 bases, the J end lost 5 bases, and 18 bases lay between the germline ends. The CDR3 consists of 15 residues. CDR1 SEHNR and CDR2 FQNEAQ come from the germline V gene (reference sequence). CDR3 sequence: CASSPPGAEGETQYF. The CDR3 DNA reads TGTGCCAGCAGCCCCCCGGGCGCGGAGGGGGAGACCCAGTACTTC.

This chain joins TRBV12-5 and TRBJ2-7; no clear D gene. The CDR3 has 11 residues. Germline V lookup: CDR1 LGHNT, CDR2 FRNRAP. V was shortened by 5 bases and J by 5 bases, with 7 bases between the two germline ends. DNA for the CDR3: TGTGCTAGTGGTCAACCCAACGAGCAGTACTTC. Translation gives CASGQPNEQYF. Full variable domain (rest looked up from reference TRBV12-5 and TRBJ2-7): DARVTQTPRHKVTEMGQEVTMRCQPILGHNTVFWYRQTMMQGLELLAYFRNRAPLDDSGMPKDRFSAEMPDATLATLKIQPSEPRDSAVYFCASGQPNEQYFGPGTRLTVT.

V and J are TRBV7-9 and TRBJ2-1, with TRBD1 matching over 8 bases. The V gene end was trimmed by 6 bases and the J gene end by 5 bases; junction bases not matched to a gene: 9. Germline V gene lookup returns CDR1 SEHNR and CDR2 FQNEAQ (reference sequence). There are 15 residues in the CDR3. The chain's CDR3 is CASRDPGQEHNEQFF. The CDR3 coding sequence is TGTGCCAGCAGGGATCCGGGACAGGAACACAATGAGCAGTTCTTC. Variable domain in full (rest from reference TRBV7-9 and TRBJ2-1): DTGVSQNPRHKITKRGQNVTFRCDPISEHNRLYWYRQTLGQGPEFLTYFQNEAQLEKSRLLSDRFSAERPKGSFSTLEIQRTEQGDSAMYLCASRDPGQEHNEQFFGPGTRLTVL.

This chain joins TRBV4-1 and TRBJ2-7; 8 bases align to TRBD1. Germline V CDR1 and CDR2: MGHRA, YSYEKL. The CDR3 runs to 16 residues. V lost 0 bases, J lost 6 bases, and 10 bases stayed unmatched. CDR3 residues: CASSQEGVRGQVEQYF. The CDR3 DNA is TGCGCCAGCAGCCAAGAAGGAGTCAGGGGGCAGGTCGAGCAGTACTTC.

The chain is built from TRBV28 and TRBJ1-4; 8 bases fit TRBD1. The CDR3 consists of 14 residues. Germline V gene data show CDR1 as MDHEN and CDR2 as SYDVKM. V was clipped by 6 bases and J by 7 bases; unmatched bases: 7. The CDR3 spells CASRLRGRGEKLFF. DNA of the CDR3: TGTGCCAGCAGACTCAGGGGGCGCGGTGAAAAACTGTTTTTT.

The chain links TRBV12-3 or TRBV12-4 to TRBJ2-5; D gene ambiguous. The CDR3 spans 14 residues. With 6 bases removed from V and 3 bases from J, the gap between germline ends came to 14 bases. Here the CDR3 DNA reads TGTGCCAGCAGCCCCTGGCGAAAGGAAGAGACCCAGTACTTC. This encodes CASSPWRKEETQYF.

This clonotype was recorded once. The DNA for the CDR3 is TGCAGCGTTTGGGACACCCAAGAGACCCAGTACTTC. Encoded protein: CSVWDTQETQYF. The rearrangement joins TRBV29-1 to TRBJ2-5, with a weak D call TRBD1 (6 bases). CDR1 SQVTM and CDR2 ANQGSEA come from the germline V gene. Trimming cost V 5 bases and J 1 base, with 8 bases left between them. The CDR3 runs 12 residues.

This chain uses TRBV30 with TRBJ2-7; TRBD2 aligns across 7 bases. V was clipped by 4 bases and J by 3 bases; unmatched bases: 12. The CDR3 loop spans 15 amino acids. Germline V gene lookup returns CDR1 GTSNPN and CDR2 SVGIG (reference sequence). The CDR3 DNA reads TGTGCCTGGACCAAGGGAGCGGGATTTGACTACGAGCAGTACTTC. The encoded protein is CAWTKGAGFDYEQYF.

CDR3 loop: CASSQPGLVYEQYF. The CDR3 DNA sequence: TGTGCCAGCAGCCAGCCGGGACTAGTCTACGAGCAGTACTTC. The rearrangement links TRBV3-1 to TRBJ2-7; 8 nucleotides line up with TRBD2. This CDR3 is 14 amino acids long. The junction had 4 bases not matched to a gene; V was cut back by 3 bases and J by 3 bases. Germline V gene lookup returns CDR1 LGHDT and CDR2 YNNKEL (reference sequence).

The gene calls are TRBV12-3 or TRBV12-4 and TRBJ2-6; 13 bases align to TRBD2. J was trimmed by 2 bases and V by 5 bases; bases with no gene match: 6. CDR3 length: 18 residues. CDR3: CASSPRLAGGPGANVLTF. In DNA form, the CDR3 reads TGTGCCAGCAGTCCTCGACTAGCGGGAGGACCTGGGGCCAACGTCCTGACTTTC.

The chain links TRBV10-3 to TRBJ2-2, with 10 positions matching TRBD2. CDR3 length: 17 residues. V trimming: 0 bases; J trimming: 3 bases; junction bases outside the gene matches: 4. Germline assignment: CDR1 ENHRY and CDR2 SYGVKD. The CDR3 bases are TGTGCCATCAGTGAGTCGATGACTAGCGGGTACACCGGGGAGCTGTTTTTT. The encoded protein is CAISESMTSGYTGELFF.

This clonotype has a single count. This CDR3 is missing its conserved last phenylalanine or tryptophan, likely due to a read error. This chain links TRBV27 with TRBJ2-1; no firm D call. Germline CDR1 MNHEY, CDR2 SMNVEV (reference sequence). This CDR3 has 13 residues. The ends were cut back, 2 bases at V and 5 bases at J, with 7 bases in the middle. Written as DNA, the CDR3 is TGTGCCAGCAGTTTAGGCAGAAACAATGAGCAGTTCCTC. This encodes CASSLGRNNEQFL.